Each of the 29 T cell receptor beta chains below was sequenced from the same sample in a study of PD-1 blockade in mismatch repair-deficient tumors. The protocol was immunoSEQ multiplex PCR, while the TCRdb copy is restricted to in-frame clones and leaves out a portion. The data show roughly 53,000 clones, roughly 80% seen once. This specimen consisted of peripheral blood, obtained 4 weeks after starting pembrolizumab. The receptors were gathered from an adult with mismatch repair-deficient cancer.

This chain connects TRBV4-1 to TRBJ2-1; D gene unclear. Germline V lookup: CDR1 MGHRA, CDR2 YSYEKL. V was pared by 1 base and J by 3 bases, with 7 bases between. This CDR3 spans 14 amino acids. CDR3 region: CASSQVSLYNEQFF. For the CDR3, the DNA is TGCGCCAGCAGCCAAGTTTCCCTCTACAATGAGCAGTTCTTC.

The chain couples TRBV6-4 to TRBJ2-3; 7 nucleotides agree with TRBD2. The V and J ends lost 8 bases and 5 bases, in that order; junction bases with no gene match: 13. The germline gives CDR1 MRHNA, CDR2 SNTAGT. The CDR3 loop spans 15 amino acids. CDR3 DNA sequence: TGTGCCAGCTCTGGGGAGGGAGGGCCGGGAGATACGCAGTATTTT. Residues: CASSGEGGPGDTQYF.

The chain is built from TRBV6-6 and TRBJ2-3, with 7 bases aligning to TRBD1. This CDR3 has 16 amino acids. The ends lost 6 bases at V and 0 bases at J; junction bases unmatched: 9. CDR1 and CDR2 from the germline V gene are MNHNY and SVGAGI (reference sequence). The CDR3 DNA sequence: TGTGCCAGCAGCAGCCGAAGACAGGGAAGCACAGATACGCAGTATTTT. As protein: CASSSRRQGSTDTQYF.

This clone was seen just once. CDR3: CASSLGAQGPSQETQYF. CDR3 nucleotide sequence: TGTGCCAGCAGCTTAGGAGCACAGGGGCCTAGCCAAGAGACCCAGTACTTC. The chain links TRBV7-9 to TRBJ2-5; 7 positions agree with TRBD1. This CDR3 is built from 17 residues. Per germline, CDR1 SEHNR and CDR2 FQNEAQ (reference sequence). The V segment lost 1 base and the J segment 1 base; nucleotides outside the gene matches: 9.

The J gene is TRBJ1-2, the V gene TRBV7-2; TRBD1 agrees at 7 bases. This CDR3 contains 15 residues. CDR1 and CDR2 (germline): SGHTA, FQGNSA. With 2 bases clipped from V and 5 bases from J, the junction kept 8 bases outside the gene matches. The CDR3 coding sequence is TGTGCCAGCAGCTTAATTAGAGGGGGCAATTATGGCTACACCTTC. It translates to CASSLIRGGNYGYTF. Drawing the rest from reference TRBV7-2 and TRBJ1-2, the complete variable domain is GAGVSQSPSNKVTEKGKDVELRCDPISGHTALYWYRQSLGQGLEFLIYFQGNSAPDKSGLPSDRFSAERTGGSVSTLTIQRTQQEDSAVYLCASSLIRGGNYGYTFGSGTRLTVV.

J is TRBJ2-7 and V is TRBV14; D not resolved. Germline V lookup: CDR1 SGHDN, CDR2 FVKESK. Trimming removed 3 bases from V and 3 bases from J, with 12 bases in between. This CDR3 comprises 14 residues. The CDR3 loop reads CASSQVDRYYEQYF. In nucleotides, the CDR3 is TGTGCCAGCAGCCAGGTCGATAGATACTACGAGCAGTACTTC.

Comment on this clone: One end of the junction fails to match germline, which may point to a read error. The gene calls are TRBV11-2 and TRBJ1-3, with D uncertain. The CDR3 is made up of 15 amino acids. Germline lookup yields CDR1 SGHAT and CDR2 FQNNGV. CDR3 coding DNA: TGTGCCAGCATCTTATCGCCTGGGTTGGGAAACACCATATATTTT. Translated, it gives CASILSPGLGNTIYF.

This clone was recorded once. CDR3 in amino acids: CASGLDRESSYNEQFF. The CDR3 region has the DNA TGTGCTAGTGGTTTGGACCGAGAAAGCTCCTACAATGAGCAGTTCTTC. The genes are TRBV12-5 and TRBJ2-1; D call uncertain. The V gene's germline CDR1 is LGHNT and CDR2 FRNRAP. This CDR3 has 16 residues. The V end was cut by 1 base, the J end by 0 bases, with 10 bases between.

Here the CDR3 reads CASSPRGAKETQYF. The DNA of the CDR3 is TGTGCCAGCAGCCCGCGGGGGGCGAAAGAGACCCAGTACTTC. The genes are TRBV27 and TRBJ2-5, with 8 bases that match TRBD2. The germline V gene encodes CDR1 MNHEY and CDR2 SMNVEV (reference sequence). The ends lost 6 bases at V and 3 bases at J; junction bases unmatched: 6. This CDR3 is 14 amino acids long.

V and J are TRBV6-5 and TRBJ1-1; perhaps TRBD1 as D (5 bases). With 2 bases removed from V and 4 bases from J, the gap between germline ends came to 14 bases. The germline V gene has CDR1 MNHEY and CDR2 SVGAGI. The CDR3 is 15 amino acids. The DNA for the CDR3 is TGTGCCAGCAGTTACATCCAGGGTGCCATCACTGAAGCTTTCTTT. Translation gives CASSYIQGAITEAFF.

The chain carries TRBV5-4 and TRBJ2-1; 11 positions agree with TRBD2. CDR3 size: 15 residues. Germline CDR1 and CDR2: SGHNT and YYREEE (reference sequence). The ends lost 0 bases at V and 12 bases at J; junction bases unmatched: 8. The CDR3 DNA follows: TGTGCCAGCAGCTTGGCGGCCCTAGCGGGAGGCGGGCAGTTCTTC. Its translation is CASSLAALAGGGQFF.

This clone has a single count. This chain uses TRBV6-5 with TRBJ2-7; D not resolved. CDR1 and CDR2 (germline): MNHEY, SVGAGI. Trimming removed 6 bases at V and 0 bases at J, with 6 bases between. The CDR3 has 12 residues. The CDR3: CASRGNSYEQYF. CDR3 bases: TGTGCCAGCAGGGGAAACTCCTACGAGCAGTACTTC.

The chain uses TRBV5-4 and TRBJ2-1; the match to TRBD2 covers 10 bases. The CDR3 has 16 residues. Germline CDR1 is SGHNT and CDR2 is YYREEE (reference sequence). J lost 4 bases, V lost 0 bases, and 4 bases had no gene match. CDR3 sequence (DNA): TGTGCCAGCAGCTTGGCGGCTAGCGGGAGTTACAATGAGCAGTTCTTC. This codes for CASSLAASGSYNEQFF.

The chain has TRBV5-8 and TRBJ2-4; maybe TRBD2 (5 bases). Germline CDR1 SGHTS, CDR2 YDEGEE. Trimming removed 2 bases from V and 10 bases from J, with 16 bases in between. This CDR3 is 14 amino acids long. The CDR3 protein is CASSFPGSTRIQYF. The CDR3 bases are TGTGCCAGCAGCTTTCCGGGATCGACCCGAATTCAGTACTTC.

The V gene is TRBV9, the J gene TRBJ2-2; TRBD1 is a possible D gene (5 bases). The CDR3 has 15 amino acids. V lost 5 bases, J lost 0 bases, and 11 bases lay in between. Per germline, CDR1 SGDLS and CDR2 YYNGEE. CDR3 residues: CASSGALANTGELFF. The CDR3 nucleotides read TGTGCCAGCAGTGGGGCGCTCGCGAACACCGGGGAGCTGTTTTTT.

CDR3 in DNA: TGTGCCAGCAGCTCCCGGACTAGCAGAAACACCGGGGAGCTGTTTTTT. Its translation: CASSSRTSRNTGELFF. The chain combines TRBV11-2 with TRBJ2-2; 8 bases line up with TRBD2. This CDR3 spans 16 amino acids. Trimming removed 4 bases from V and 2 bases from J; junction bases left unmatched: 6. CDR1 is SGHAT, CDR2 FQNNGV, per germline.

In DNA, the CDR3 is TGTGCCAGCAGCTTCCCGACTAGCGGGATGAACACCGGGGAGCTGTTTTTT. It codes for CASSFPTSGMNTGELFF. This sequence joins TRBV5-8 and TRBJ2-2; 11 bases line up with TRBD2. In germline, CDR1 is SGHTS, CDR2 YDEGEE. V lost 2 bases and J lost 1; bases outside the gene matches: 4. The CDR3 is 17 amino acids.

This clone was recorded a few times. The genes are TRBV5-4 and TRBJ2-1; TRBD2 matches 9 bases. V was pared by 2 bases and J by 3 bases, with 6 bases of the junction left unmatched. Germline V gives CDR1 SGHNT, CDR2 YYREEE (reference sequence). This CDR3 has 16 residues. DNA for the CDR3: TGTGCCAGCAGCTTATCCGGGACTAGCCACTACAATGAGCAGTTCTTC. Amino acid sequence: CASSLSGTSHYNEQFF. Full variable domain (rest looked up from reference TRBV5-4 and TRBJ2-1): ETGVTQSPTHLIKTRGQQVTLRCSSQSGHNTVSWYQQALGQGPQFIFQYYREEENGRGNFPPRFSGLQFPNYSSELNVNALELDDSALYLCASSLSGTSHYNEQFFGPGTRLTVL.

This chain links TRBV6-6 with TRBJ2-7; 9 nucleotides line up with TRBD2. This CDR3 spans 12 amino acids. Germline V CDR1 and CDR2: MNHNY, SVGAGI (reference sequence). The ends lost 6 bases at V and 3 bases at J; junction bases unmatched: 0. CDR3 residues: CASRTSGYEQYF. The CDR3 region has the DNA TGTGCCAGCAGGACTAGCGGCTACGAGCAGTACTTC.

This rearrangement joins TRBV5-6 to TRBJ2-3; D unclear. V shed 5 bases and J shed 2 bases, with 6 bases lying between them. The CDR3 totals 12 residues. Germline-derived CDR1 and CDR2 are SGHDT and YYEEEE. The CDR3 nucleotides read TGTGCCAGCAGATATCACACAGATACGCAGTATTTT. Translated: CASRYHTDTQYF.

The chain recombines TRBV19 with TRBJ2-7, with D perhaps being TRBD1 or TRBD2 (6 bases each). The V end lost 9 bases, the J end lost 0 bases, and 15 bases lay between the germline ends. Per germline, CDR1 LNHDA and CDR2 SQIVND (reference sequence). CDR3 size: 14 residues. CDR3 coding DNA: TGTGCCAGCAACCAAGGGGGGATCTCCTACGAGCAGTACTTC. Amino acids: CASNQGGISYEQYF.

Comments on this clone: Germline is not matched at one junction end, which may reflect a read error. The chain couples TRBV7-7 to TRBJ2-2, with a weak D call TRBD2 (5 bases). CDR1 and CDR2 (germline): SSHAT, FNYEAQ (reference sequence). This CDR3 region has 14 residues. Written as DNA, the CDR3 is TGTGCTAGCAGCATGGAGCGGTACACCGGGGAGCTGTTTTTT. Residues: CASSMERYTGELFF.

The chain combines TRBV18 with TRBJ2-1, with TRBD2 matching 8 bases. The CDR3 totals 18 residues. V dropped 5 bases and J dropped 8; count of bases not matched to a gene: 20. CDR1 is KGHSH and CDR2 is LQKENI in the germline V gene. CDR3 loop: CASSNTDQVGTSFDEQFF. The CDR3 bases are TGTGCCAGCTCAAACACAGACCAAGTCGGGACTAGTTTCGATGAGCAGTTCTTC.

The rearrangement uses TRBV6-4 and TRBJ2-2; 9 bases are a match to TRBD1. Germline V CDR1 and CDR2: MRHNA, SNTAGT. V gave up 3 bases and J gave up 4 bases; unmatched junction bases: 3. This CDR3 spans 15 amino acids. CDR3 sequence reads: CASSEGQGFTGELFF. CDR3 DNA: TGTGCCAGCAGTGAGGGACAGGGTTTCACCGGGGAGCTGTTTTTT.

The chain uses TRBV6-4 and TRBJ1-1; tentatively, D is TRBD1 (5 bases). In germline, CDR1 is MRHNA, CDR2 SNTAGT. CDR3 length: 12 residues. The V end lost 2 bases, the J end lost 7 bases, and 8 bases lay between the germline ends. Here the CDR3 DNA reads TGTGCCAGCAGTGACGGGGCGGGTGAAGCTTTCTTT. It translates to CASSDGAGEAFF.

CDR3 sequence (DNA): TGTGCCAGCAGCGAGGGGGGGCCCCTCACTGAAGCTTTCTTT. Translation gives CASSEGGPLTEAFF. The V call is TRBV5-4, the J call TRBJ1-1; D may be TRBD1 (6 bases). V was clipped by 4 bases and J by 4 bases, with 14 bases between them. The CDR3 runs to 14 residues. Germline-derived CDR1 and CDR2 are SGHNT and YYREEE (reference sequence).

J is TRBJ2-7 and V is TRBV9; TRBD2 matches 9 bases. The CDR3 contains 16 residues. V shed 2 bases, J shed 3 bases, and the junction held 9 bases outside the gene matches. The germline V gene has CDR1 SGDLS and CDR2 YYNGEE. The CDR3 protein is CASSVSGGREGYEQYF. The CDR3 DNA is TGTGCCAGCAGCGTGAGCGGCGGGCGGGAGGGCTACGAGCAGTACTTC.

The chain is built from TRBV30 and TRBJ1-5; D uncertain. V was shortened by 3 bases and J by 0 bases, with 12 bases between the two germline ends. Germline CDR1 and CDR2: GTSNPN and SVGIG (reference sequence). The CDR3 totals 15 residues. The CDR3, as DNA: TGTGCCTGGAGGAAGGCAGAATATAGCAATCAGCCCCAGCATTTT. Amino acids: CAWRKAEYSNQPQHF.

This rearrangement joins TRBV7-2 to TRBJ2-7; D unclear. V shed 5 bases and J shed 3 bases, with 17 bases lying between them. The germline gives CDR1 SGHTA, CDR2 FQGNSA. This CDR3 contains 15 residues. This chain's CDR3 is CASSLGRNPLYEQYF. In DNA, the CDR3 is TGTGCCAGCAGCCTAGGACGTAACCCCCTCTACGAGCAGTACTTC.